Below are 21 T cell receptor beta chains sequenced from a single sample in a study of T-cell reconstitution after alpha-beta-depleted transplantation in children. Preparation of the TCRbeta library was carried out with unique molecular identifiers. One entry per CDR3 protein results from TCRdb running MiXCR on the PCR reads. Among nearly 550,000 distinct CDR3 sequences listed, roughly 18% were seen once. The sample here was PBMCs from the stem cell graft donor, taken from the stem cell graft. The receptors come from a human donor who donated a stem cell graft to a child with acute lymphoblastic leukemia.

V and J are TRBV27 and TRBJ1-2; TRBD1 might be the D (5 bases). The ends were cut back, 1 base at V and 8 bases at J, with 14 bases in the middle. The CDR3 totals 14 residues. The germline CDR1 and CDR2 sequences are MNHEY and SMNVEV (reference sequence). The CDR3 spells CASSLLGGGGGYTF. CDR3 in DNA: TGTGCCAGCAGTTTATTGGGGGGGGGAGGCGGCTACACCTTC.

J is TRBJ2-1 and V is TRBV20-1; 9 positions agree with TRBD2. Germline assignment: CDR1 DFQATT and CDR2 SNEGSKA (reference sequence). Trimming at V came to 5 bases and at J to 3 bases, leaving 14 bases not matched to a gene. The CDR3 sequence is 17 residues long. The DNA of the CDR3 is TGCAGTGCTGCCCCCGCGACCGTAGCGGGAGTCTACAATGAGCAGTTCTTC. Its protein is CSAAPATVAGVYNEQFF.

The rearrangement joins TRBV11-1 to TRBJ2-1; a possible D gene is TRBD2 (8 bases). Trimming removed 5 bases at V and 1 base at J, with 27 bases between. The CDR3 consists of 20 residues. Per the germline V gene, CDR1 is SGHAT and CDR2 is FQDESV (reference sequence). The chain's CDR3 is CASSTRGQRISGGSYNEQFF. CDR3 nucleotide sequence: TGTGCCAGCAGCACTCGGGGACAGAGGATTTCGGGGGGGTCCTACAATGAGCAGTTCTTC.

This clonotype was observed a few times. The V and J genes are TRBV18 and TRBJ1-4; TRBD1 matches 7 bases. CDR1 is KGHSH, CDR2 LQKENI, per germline. There are 16 residues in the CDR3. V was clipped by 6 bases and J by 4 bases; unmatched bases: 11. The DNA for the CDR3 is TGTGCCAGCTCGCTTTCCGGGACAGCACTTAATGAAAAACTGTTTTTT. Translation gives CASSLSGTALNEKLFF.

This clonotype occurred a few times. The rearrangement joins TRBV27 to TRBJ1-2, with no clear D. V was pared by 8 bases and J by 8 bases, with 18 bases between. This CDR3 comprises 13 residues. CDR1 MNHEY and CDR2 SMNVEV come from the germline V gene (reference sequence). CDR3 sequence: CASWGSLREGYTF. The CDR3 nucleotides read TGTGCCAGCTGGGGTTCATTGAGGGAGGGCTACACCTTC.

Notes on this clonotype: A junction boundary mismatches the germline segment, possibly from a read error. V gene TRBV20-1 combines with J gene TRBJ2-7; 7 nucleotides agree with TRBD2. Germline assignment: CDR1 DFQATT and CDR2 SNEGSKA (reference sequence). The CDR3 runs to 13 residues. The DNA for the CDR3 is TGCAGTGTCAGGGCGGGGGAGGACCACGAGCAGTCCTTC. It yields the protein CSVRAGEDHEQSF.

There are a few counts of this clonotype. The CDR3 bases are TGCAGTGCTAGCCTGGGACTAGCGGAGGAGAGGGGGGCCACAGATACGCAGTATTTT. Translating gives CSASLGLAEERGATDTQYF. The chain combines TRBV20-1 with TRBJ2-3, with 11 bases identical to TRBD2. Germline trimming cut 3 bases from V and 2 bases from J; bases unmatched to any gene: 16. CDR3 length: 19 amino acids. CDR1 and CDR2 from the germline V gene are DFQATT and SNEGSKA (reference sequence).

V gene TRBV7-3 combines with J gene TRBJ2-1, with 12 bases fitting TRBD2. Germline assignment: CDR1 SGHTA and CDR2 FQGTGA. The V segment lost 5 bases and the J segment 8 bases; nucleotides outside the gene matches: 7. This CDR3 is built from 15 residues. The chain's CDR3 is CASSQTSGSSHEQFF. The CDR3 nucleotides are TGTGCCAGCAGCCAGACTAGCGGGAGTTCCCATGAGCAGTTCTTC.

This clonotype was counted only a few times. The V and J genes are TRBV7-3 and TRBJ2-2, with 13 bases lining up with TRBD2. CDR1 is SGHTA and CDR2 is FQGTGA in the germline V gene. The trim removed 1 base at V and 5 bases at J, leaving 10 bases unmatched. This CDR3 has 19 residues. CDR3 region: CASSLNGLAGDPGTGELFF. The DNA for the CDR3 is TGTGCCAGCAGCTTAAACGGACTAGCGGGAGATCCGGGAACCGGGGAGCTGTTTTTT.

The V and J genes are TRBV12-3 or TRBV12-4 and TRBJ2-3, with TRBD1 matching over 7 bases. The junction had 9 bases not matched to a gene; V was cut back by 5 bases and J by 4 bases. This CDR3 is 15 amino acids long. The CDR3 region has the DNA TGTGCCAGCAGTGAAACCCACCAGGGGGCAGATACGCAGTATTTT. Residues: CASSETHQGADTQYF.

This clonotype was recorded a few times. The chain links TRBV4-1 to TRBJ1-5; D might be TRBD1 (5 bases). The CDR3 consists of 14 residues. CDR1 MGHRA and CDR2 YSYEKL come from the germline V gene. Trimming pared 2 bases from V and 2 bases from J, leaving 7 bases between. The CDR3 is CASSQWDGNQPQHF. CDR3 coding DNA: TGCGCCAGCAGCCAATGGGACGGCAATCAGCCCCAGCATTTT.

V and J are TRBV6-1 and TRBJ2-2, with TRBD1 matching over 10 bases. The germline CDR1 and CDR2 sequences are MNHNS and SASEGT. The CDR3 is 15 residues long. Trimming removed 6 bases from V and 4 bases from J; junction bases left unmatched: 5. In DNA form, the CDR3 reads TGTGCCAGCAGAAGGGACAGGGGCTTCACCGGGGAGCTGTTTTTT. Translation: CASRRDRGFTGELFF.

The rearrangement joins TRBV4-1 to TRBJ2-1; D is uncertain. This CDR3 region has 15 residues. Trimming stripped 4 bases from V and 5 bases from J, with 15 bases between. Per the germline V gene, CDR1 is MGHRA and CDR2 is YSYEKL. CDR3 loop: CASSLYYVSDNEQFF. In DNA, the CDR3 is TGCGCCAGCAGCCTCTATTACGTGTCGGACAATGAGCAGTTCTTC.

This clonotype has a count of ten or more. An end of the junction does not agree with germline; a read error may underlie this. The chain couples TRBV2 to TRBJ2-1; TRBD1 matches 8 bases. Germline CDR1 SNHLY, CDR2 FYNNEI. The CDR3 sequence is 13 residues long. The CDR3 DNA sequence: TGTGCCAGCAGTGATGGGGCCGGGACAGGAGGCCTCTTC. Protein product: CASSDGAGTGGLF.

Regarding this clonotype: The junction departs from germline at one end; a sequencing error may be responsible. The genes are TRBV12-3 or TRBV12-4 and TRBJ2-1; D remains ambiguous. This CDR3 spans 15 amino acids. This CDR3 is CASTPFPKGINGQFF. The CDR3 bases are TGTGCCAGCACTCCTTTCCCTAAAGGTATCAATGGGCAGTTCTTC.

The V call is TRBV20-1, the J call TRBJ2-7, with 7 bases identical to TRBD2. The V gene end was trimmed by 1 base and the J gene end by 5 bases; junction bases not matched to a gene: 8. Looked up from germline, CDR1 is DFQATT and CDR2 is SNEGSKA (reference sequence). The CDR3 is 14 amino acids. The CDR3 region is CSARVAGPRDEQYF. CDR3 coding DNA: TGCAGTGCTAGAGTAGCGGGTCCTAGGGACGAGCAGTACTTC.

The chain links TRBV10-2 to TRBJ1-5, with D maybe TRBD1 (6 bases). V gave up 7 bases and J gave up 2 bases, with 9 bases separating them. The CDR3 runs 13 residues. Germline CDR1 and CDR2: WSHSY and SAAADI. The CDR3 protein is CASTSGGNQPQHF. The CDR3 bases are TGCGCCAGCACATCAGGGGGCAATCAGCCCCAGCATTTT.

This CDR3 is CASSLGTGESGELFF. CDR3 DNA sequence: TGTGCCAGCAGCTTGGGGACAGGGGAATCTGGGGAGCTGTTTTTT. The gene calls are TRBV7-3 and TRBJ2-2, with 10 positions matching TRBD1. This CDR3 comprises 15 residues. The V gene end was trimmed by 3 bases and the J gene end by 8 bases; junction bases not matched to a gene: 6. Per germline, CDR1 SGHTA and CDR2 FQGTGA.

CDR3 loop: CASSPTPDGVYGYTF. The DNA for the CDR3 is TGCGCCAGCAGCCCAACTCCAGACGGAGTCTATGGCTACACCTTC. The genes are TRBV5-1 and TRBJ1-2; D is uncertain. Germline assignment: CDR1 SGHRS and CDR2 YFSETQ. Trimming stripped 4 bases from V and 4 bases from J, with 17 bases between. The length of the CDR3 is 15 residues.

The chain combines TRBV3-1 with TRBJ2-2; D perhaps matches TRBD2 (5 bases). V was clipped by 1 base and J by 6 bases, with 15 bases between them. The CDR3 spans 16 residues. In germline, CDR1 is LGHDT, CDR2 YNNKEL (reference sequence). CDR3 nucleotides: TGTGCCAGCAGCCAAGTAGGACTGGTAAAACCCGGGGAGCTGTTTTTT. This sequence encodes CASSQVGLVKPGELFF.

In this sample, this clonotype turned up a few times. The V and J genes are TRBV5-1 and TRBJ2-7; D call uncertain. Looked up from germline, CDR1 is SGHRS and CDR2 is YFSETQ. The CDR3 runs 14 residues. The V and J ends lost 2 bases and 4 bases respectively, with 13 bases between them. In DNA form, the CDR3 reads TGCGCCAGCAGCTTCCCAAGCTTCGGTTACGAGCAGTACTTC. Its translation: CASSFPSFGYEQYF.